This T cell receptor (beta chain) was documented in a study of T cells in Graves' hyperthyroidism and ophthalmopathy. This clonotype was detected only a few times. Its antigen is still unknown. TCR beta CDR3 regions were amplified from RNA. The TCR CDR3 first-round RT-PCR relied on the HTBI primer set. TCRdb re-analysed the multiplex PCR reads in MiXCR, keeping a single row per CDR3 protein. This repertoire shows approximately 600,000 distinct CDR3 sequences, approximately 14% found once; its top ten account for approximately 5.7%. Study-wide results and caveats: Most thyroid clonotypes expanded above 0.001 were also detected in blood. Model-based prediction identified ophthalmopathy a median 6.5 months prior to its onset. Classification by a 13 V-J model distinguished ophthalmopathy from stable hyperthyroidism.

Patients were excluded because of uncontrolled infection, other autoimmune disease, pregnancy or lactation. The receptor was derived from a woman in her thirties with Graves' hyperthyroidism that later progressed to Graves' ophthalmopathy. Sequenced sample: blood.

CDR3 in amino acids: CASSLFGGTRAAEAFF. The CDR3 coding sequence is TGTGCCAGCAGCTTATTTGGTGGCACTAGGGCCGCTGAAGCTTTCTTT. The chain combines TRBV7-9 with TRBJ1-1; D gene ambiguous. V shed 2 bases and J shed 6 bases, with 19 bases lying between them. The CDR3 sequence is 16 residues long. CDR1 is SEHNR, CDR2 FQNEAQ, per germline (reference sequence).